The rows below give T cell receptor beta chains drawn from one sample of a study of blood T cells in healthy people across ages. TCRdb independently ran MiXCR on the 5' RACE reads; one entry per CDR3 protein. Among about 830,000 distinct CDR3 sequences, approximately 59% were seen once, and the ten largest hold 25% to 30%. The sample taken for sequencing was blood. These receptors were taken from a man aged 25-40 years in good health. CDR3s include the opening cysteine and the closing phenylalanine or tryptophan. D genes are given only for firm matches. Part of the rows lack a size; the others show once, few, many or a class for expanded clones.

. . TRBJ2-4 TRBV7-9 TGTGCCAGCAGCTTAATCAGTGTTGGCATTCAGTACTTC CASSLISVGIQYF
. . TRBJ1-6 TRBV28 TGTGCCAGCAGTTTAACAGAAAATAATTCACCCCTCCACTTT CASSLTENNSPLHF
. few TRBJ1-5 TRBV7-8 TGTGCCAGCAGCTTAGTGGGAGGATATCAGCCCCAGCATTTT CASSLVGGYQPQHF
. . TRBJ2-5 TRBV9 TGTGCCAGCAGCGTAGCGGGGAACCAAGAGACCCAGTACTTC CASSVAGNQETQYF
. . TRBJ2-2 TRBV25-1 TGTGCCAGCAGTGAATCAGCGCTTTCGGGCGGGGAGCTGTTTTTT CASSESALSGGELFF
. . TRBJ2-7 TRBV4-2 TGTGCCAGCAGCCAAGGGGAAGGGGGGTCTAGCTCCGGGGCCCAGTACTTC CASSQGEGGSSSGAQYF
TRBD1 once TRBJ2-1 TRBV27 TGTGCCAGCAGTTCGCTAACCCGACAGGGGGGTAATGAGCAGTTCTTC CASSSLTRQGGNEQFF
TRBD2 . TRBJ2-5 TRBV6-2/TRBV6-3 TGTGCCAGCAGTTACTCCTTACCGACTAGCGGGGGGCAACCCCAAGAGACCCAGTACTTC CASSYSLPTSGGQPQETQYF
. . TRBJ2-5 TRBV12-3/TRBV12-4 TGTGCCAGCAGTTTTCATGGGCCGGGGGAGACCCAGTACTTC CASSFHGPGETQYF
TRBD1 . TRBJ2-7 TRBV4-3 TGCGCCAGCGGCAGGGGGAATCATTACGAGCAGTACTTC CASGRGNHYEQYF
. . TRBJ2-3 TRBV4-3 TGCGCCAGCAGCCAAGAAGGGACCTGGGATACGCAGTATTTT CASSQEGTWDTQYF
. . TRBJ2-1 TRBV6-5 TGTGCCAGCCGATCCGGGAGCTCCTACAATGAGCAGTTCTTC CASRSGSSYNEQFF
. many TRBJ2-1 TRBV6-5 TGTGCCAGCAGCCGCAGGGATGAGCAGTTCTTC CASSRRDEQFF
. few TRBJ2-7 TRBV27 TGTGCCAGCGGCCCCCATAGGTACGAGCAGTACTTC CASGPHRYEQYF
. . TRBJ2-1 TRBV6-2/TRBV6-3 TGTGCCAGCAGTTGGGGACTCTCCAATGAGCAGTTCTTC CASSWGLSNEQFF
. . TRBJ2-3 TRBV9 TGTGCCAGCAGCTCAGGGGGGACTGGAGTTGATACGCAGTATTTT CASSSGGTGVDTQYF
. . TRBJ1-1 TRBV28 TGTGCCAGCAGTTCCGTTCCAGGGATCGTGGCTACCACCGAAGCTTTCTTT CASSSVPGIVATTEAFF
TRBD1 . TRBJ2-7 TRBV4-2 TGTGCCAGCAGCAGTGGACAGGGGATTGCTTACGAGCAGTACTTC CASSSGQGIAYEQYF
. . TRBJ2-3 TRBV3-1 TGTGCCAGCAGCGACTCCAGTCGAGGGGGGTTGGGAGATACGCAGTATTTT CASSDSSRGGLGDTQYF
. . TRBJ2-4 TRBV2 TGTGCCAGCCGCACAGATGAAAACATTCAGTACTTC CASRTDENIQYF
TRBD1 few TRBJ2-1 TRBV15 TGTGCCACCAGCAGAGTGCAGGGGGCCAATGAGCAGTTCTTC CATSRVQGANEQFF
. . TRBJ2-1 TRBV7-8 TGTGCCAGCAGCTTACGCTCGGTTTACAATGAGCAGTTCTTC CASSLRSVYNEQFF
TRBD2 few TRBJ2-1 TRBV7-2 TGTGCCAGCAGCTGGCGGACTAGCGGGGGGACGGGCTACAATGAGCAGTTCTTC CASSWRTSGGTGYNEQFF
. . TRBJ2-5 TRBV20-1 TGCAGTGCACCAGGACAGCCTCAAGAGACCCAGTACTTC CSAPGQPQETQYF